This T cell receptor (beta chain) was sequenced in a study of shared clonotypes between healthy human individuals. In regard to this clone: Its specificity is unknown.

Trimming left V 0 bases short and J 4 bases short, with 9 bases between. Germline loops: CDR1 SGHTA, CDR2 FQGNSA. This CDR3 spans 15 amino acids. Overall study findings and caveats: Around 5.4% of naive CD4 clonotypes were common to several donors. Clonotypes shared by all four sorted-subset donors had higher generation probabilities than non-shared clonotypes.

Assay used: immunoSEQ multiplex PCR; TCRdb lists only in-frame clones, some missing. The sample shows 2 million to 2.5 million clones, 80% to 95% of them seen only once. The rearrangement uses TRBV7-2 and TRBJ2-2; D remains ambiguous. The specimen sequenced was naive CD4+ T cells from PBMCs. Subset described: CD45RA+ positively selected. This TCR was recovered from a man aged 18 to 35 in good health. Some clones in this sample may be carry-over from other donors' samples. CDR3 protein: CASSLAYTPTGELFF. CDR3 nucleotides: TGTGCCAGCAGCTTAGCGTACACACCCACCGGGGAGCTGTTTTTT.